The 3 T cell receptor beta chains in this list originate from one sample, sequenced in a study of PD-1 blockade in classical Hodgkin lymphoma. The time point was: cycle 4 day 1 (C4D1), after more than 5 weeks of nivolumab. No patient escaped relapse after autologous stem cell transplantation, and brentuximab vedotin exposure varied. The protocol was immunoSEQ multiplex PCR, while the TCRdb copy is restricted to in-frame clones and leaves out a portion. The sample comprises fewer than 100,000 clones, approximately 94% of which are singletons, and 2% rests with the top ten. Sequencing was performed on peripheral blood mononuclear cells (PBMCs), taken before the fourth cycle of nivolumab. These receptors all stem from a human donor with classical Hodgkin lymphoma.

The gene calls are TRBV6-1 and TRBJ1-4, with D tentatively TRBD1 (5 bases). This CDR3 region has 14 residues. V was clipped by 6 bases and J by 7 bases, with 15 bases between them. The germline V gene encodes CDR1 MNHNS and CDR2 SASEGT. DNA for the CDR3: TGTGCCAGCAGCTCCGGGGACCCGGGTGAAAAACTGTTTTTT. This sequence encodes CASSSGDPGEKLFF.

V gene TRBV7-2 combines with J gene TRBJ2-5; D is uncertain. Per germline, CDR1 SGHTA and CDR2 FQGNSA. This CDR3 contains 14 residues. The V end lost 3 bases, the J end lost 1 base, and 9 bases lay between the germline ends. The CDR3 region has the DNA TGTGCCAGCAGCTTGGTGATGGTCCAAGAGACCCAGTACTTC. Amino acid sequence: CASSLVMVQETQYF.

The chain recombines TRBV27 with TRBJ2-1, with 13 bases matching TRBD2. Germline CDR1 MNHEY, CDR2 SMNVEV (reference sequence). The CDR3 covers 19 residues. V lost 4 bases to trimming and J lost 3 bases; unmatched junction nucleotides: 12. CDR3 sequence (DNA): TGTGCCAGCAGTTCGCAACCCGGACTAGCGGGAGTGGACTACAATGAGCAGTTCTTC. Translation gives CASSSQPGLAGVDYNEQFF.